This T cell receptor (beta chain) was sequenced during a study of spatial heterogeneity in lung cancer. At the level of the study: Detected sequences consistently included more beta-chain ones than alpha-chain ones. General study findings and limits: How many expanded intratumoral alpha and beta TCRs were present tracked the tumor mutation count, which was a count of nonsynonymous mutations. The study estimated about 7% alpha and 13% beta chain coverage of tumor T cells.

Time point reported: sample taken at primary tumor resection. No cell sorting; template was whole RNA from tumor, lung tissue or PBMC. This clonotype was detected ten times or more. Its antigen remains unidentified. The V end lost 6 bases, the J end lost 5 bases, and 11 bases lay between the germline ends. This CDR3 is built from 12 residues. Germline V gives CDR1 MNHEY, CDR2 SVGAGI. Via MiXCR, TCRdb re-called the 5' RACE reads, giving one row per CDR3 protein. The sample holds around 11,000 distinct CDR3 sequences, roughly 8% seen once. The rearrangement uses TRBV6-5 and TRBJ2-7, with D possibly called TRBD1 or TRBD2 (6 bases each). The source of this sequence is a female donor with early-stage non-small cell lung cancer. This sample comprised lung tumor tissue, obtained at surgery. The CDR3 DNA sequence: TGTGCCAGCAGAATGGGGGGCAACGAGCAGTACTTC. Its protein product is CASRMGGNEQYF.